This TCR beta chain is from a study of T cell responses to AZD1222 COVID-19 vaccine. For the study at large: Analysis merged second doses at about 4 or about 12 weeks.

Comment on this clone: What it binds is not known.

This CDR3 is built from 14 residues. From germline, CDR1 is MNHEY and CDR2 SVGAGI. V lost 4 bases to trimming and J lost 2 bases, with 12 bases between them. Using immunoSEQ multiplex PCR, the repertoire was profiled, and TCRdb retains in-frame clones only, with some absent. Of around 190,000 clones listed, 80% to 95% are singletons. The study, taken as a whole, reports: Every sample of the repertoires postdated the peak T cell response. At baseline, just 6 or 7 AZD1222 recipients tested seropositive. With dominance at 160-218 and 743-854, vaccine-associated CD4 TCRs spanned spike.

The V call is TRBV6-5, the J call TRBJ2-7, with a tentative D call TRBD1 (6 bases). Here the sequenced sample was peripheral blood, taken on day 0 of AZD1222 vaccination. The origin of this receptor is an adult in good health. The CDR3 sequence is CASSSPQGPYEQYF. The CDR3 region has the DNA TGTGCCAGCAGTTCCCCACAGGGACCCTACGAGCAGTACTTC.